Following are 12 T cell receptor beta chains from one sample sequenced in a study of PD-L1 blockade in urothelial cancer. Some clones are missing from TCRdb's copy, which holds only in-frame ones; the method was immunoSEQ multiplex PCR. The table lists approximately 32,000 clones, approximately 80% of them singletons. The source was PBMCs, collected around atezolizumab (anti-PD-L1) treatment. These receptors all stem from a man in his fifties or sixties with urothelial cancer.

The V and J genes are TRBV5-5 and TRBJ2-7; no clear D. Trimming took 1 base from V and 6 from J, leaving 17 bases between them. This CDR3 is built from 15 residues. CDR1 and CDR2 (germline): SGHKS, YYEKEE (reference sequence). The CDR3 sequence: CASSLFAADKGEQYF. The CDR3 coding sequence is TGTGCCAGCAGCTTGTTCGCGGCAGATAAAGGCGAGCAGTACTTC.

The CDR3 loop is CASSLVQGNGYTF. The CDR3 coding sequence is TGTGCCAGCAGCTTAGTACAGGGGAATGGCTACACCTTC. The chain links TRBV7-9 to TRBJ1-2, with 7 bases fitting TRBD1. This CDR3 spans 13 amino acids. Trimming removed 1 base from V and 6 bases from J; junction bases left unmatched: 2. Germline assignment: CDR1 SEHNR and CDR2 FQNEAQ (reference sequence). The complete variable domain, with remaining parts taken from reference TRBV7-9 and TRBJ1-2, reads DTGVSQNPRHKITKRGQNVTFRCDPISEHNRLYWYRQTLGQGPEFLTYFQNEAQLEKSRLLSDRFSAERPKGSFSTLEIQRTEQGDSAMYLCASSLVQGNGYTFGSGTRLTVV.

This chain connects TRBV15 to TRBJ2-5, with TRBD1 matching over 9 bases. The CDR3 contains 16 residues. The V and J ends lost 6 bases and 5 bases, in that order; junction bases with no gene match: 13. Germline V lookup: CDR1 LNHNV, CDR2 YYDKDF (reference sequence). The CDR3 DNA follows: TGTGCCACCAGTCCGTCGGGGGGACAGGGCACCGAGACCCAGTACTTC. It specifies CATSPSGGQGTETQYF.

The genes are TRBV21-1 and TRBJ1-5. TRBV21-1 is tagged as a pseudogene. The CDR3 covers 15 residues. DNA for the CDR3: TGTGCCAGCAGTAAAAACGGGGGACCCGGGCAGCCCCAGCATTTT. Translating it yields CASSKNGGPGQPQHF.

There are a few counts of this clone. The chain joins TRBV5-4 to TRBJ1-4; 8 nucleotides align to TRBD1. The CDR3 contains 16 residues. Germline loops: CDR1 SGHNT, CDR2 YYREEE (reference sequence). The V and J ends lost 0 bases and 3 bases, in that order; junction bases with no gene match: 4. This chain's CDR3 is CASSLGGTGPNEKLFF. As DNA, the CDR3 is TGTGCCAGCAGCTTGGGGGGGACAGGCCCTAATGAAAAACTGTTTTTT.

V and J are TRBV6-1 and TRBJ2-1; TRBD1 matches 7 bases. The germline gives CDR1 MNHNS, CDR2 SASEGT. V was pared by 9 bases and J by 5 bases, with 1 base of the junction left unmatched. The CDR3 extends over 11 amino acids. In nucleotides, the CDR3 is TGTGCCAGGACAGGGAACAATGAGCAGTTCTTC. Encoded protein: CARTGNNEQFF.

This clone showed up just once. The chain recombines TRBV9 with TRBJ1-4; D not certain. Trimming removed 4 bases from V and 6 bases from J, with 13 bases in between. This CDR3 comprises 14 residues. The germline V gene has CDR1 SGDLS and CDR2 YYNGEE. The CDR3 region is CASSRYYGDEKLFF. The CDR3, as DNA: TGTGCCAGCAGCAGATACTACGGAGATGAAAAACTGTTTTTT.

The count of this clone is one. V gene TRBV6-5 combines with J gene TRBJ2-1, with D tentatively TRBD2 (5 bases). The CDR3 runs 15 residues. V was shortened by 2 bases and J by 0 bases, with 8 bases between the two germline ends. Germline V gene sequence: CDR1 MNHEY, CDR2 SVGAGI. CDR3 in amino acids: CASSYRGISYNEQFF. The CDR3 region has the DNA TGTGCCAGCAGTTACCGAGGGATCTCCTACAATGAGCAGTTCTTC.

The chain carries TRBV27 and TRBJ2-3; D is possibly TRBD2 (6 bases). Per germline, CDR1 MNHEY and CDR2 SMNVEV (reference sequence). The CDR3 has 13 amino acids. With 5 bases removed from V and 5 bases from J, the gap between germline ends came to 11 bases. The CDR3 DNA is TGTGCCAGCAGTACGGGACTGGTAGATACGCAGTATTTT. It codes for CASSTGLVDTQYF.

The chain joins TRBV10-3 to TRBJ1-2, with a weak D call TRBD1 (6 bases). This CDR3 region has 12 residues. From germline, CDR1 is ENHRY and CDR2 SYGVKD. Trimming cost V 9 bases and J 4 bases, with 12 bases left between them. CDR3 in amino acids: CAITTGPYGYTF. The CDR3 DNA sequence: TGTGCCATTACGACAGGCCCCTATGGCTACACCTTC.

The gene calls are TRBV5-1 and TRBJ2-5; 7 bases line up with TRBD2. Germline assignment: CDR1 SGHRS and CDR2 YFSETQ. Trimming at V came to 0 bases and at J to 1 base, leaving 3 bases not matched to a gene. The length of the CDR3 is 15 residues. CDR3 DNA sequence: TGCGCCAGCAGCTTGGCGTCTAGCGGCCAAGAGACCCAGTACTTC. This encodes CASSLASSGQETQYF.

This rearrangement joins TRBV2 to TRBJ2-1, with TRBD2 matching 10 bases. The germline gives CDR1 SNHLY, CDR2 FYNNEI. The CDR3 covers 16 residues. J gave up 4 bases and V 4 bases, and 7 bases lay outside the gene matches. The CDR3 loop reads CASSAVLAGKYNEQFF. CDR3 DNA sequence: TGTGCCAGCAGTGCGGTACTAGCGGGAAAATACAATGAGCAGTTCTTC.